Listed below are T cell receptor beta chains from one sample, sequenced in a study of PD-L1 blockade in urothelial cancer. Data came from immunoSEQ multiplex PCR; TCRdb stores just in-frame clones and leaves some out. The sample lists around 40,000 clones, approximately 81% occurring once. The sample consisted of PBMCs, taken around atezolizumab (anti-PD-L1) treatment. These receptors were collected from a man in his sixties or seventies with urothelial cancer. Each CDR3 is given with its conserved first and last residue. A D gene is named only where the DNA matches it firmly. Not every row has a clone size; where given, it reads once, few, many or a size class.

d_gene | j_gene | v_gene | abundance | CDR3aa | CDR3nt
TRBD1 | TRBJ2-5 | TRBV9 | . | CASSDDRGQETQYF | TGTGCCAGCAGCGACGACAGGGGGCAAGAGACCCAGTACTTC
. | TRBJ1-1 | TRBV11-2 | medium-sized | CASSLGRGAEAFF | TGTGCCAGCAGCTTAGGGCGCGGGGCTGAAGCTTTCTTT
TRBD2 | TRBJ2-1 | TRBV6-5 | few | CASSFRGGPEQFF | TGTGCCAGCAGTTTCCGCGGGGGTCCTGAGCAGTTCTTC
. | TRBJ2-5 | TRBV7-2 | . | CASTPAGLGETQYF | TGTGCCAGCACCCCGGCTGGACTCGGGGAGACCCAGTACTTC
. | TRBJ1-4 | TRBV25-1 | . | CASSEWRGGGGQDEKLFF | TGTGCCAGCAGTGAATGGCGGGGCGGAGGAGGGCAAGATGAAAAACTGTTTTTT
. | TRBJ2-7 | TRBV7-9 | . | CASSSVYEQYF | TGTGCCAGCAGCTCGGTCTACGAGCAGTACTTC
TRBD2 | TRBJ2-2 | TRBV28 | . | CASRYSGRANTGELFF | TGTGCCAGCAGGTACAGCGGGAGGGCGAACACCGGGGAGCTGTTTTTT
. | TRBJ2-5 | TRBV5-8 | . | CASSLRQVQETQYF | TGTGCCAGCAGCTTACGGCAGGTCCAAGAGACCCAGTACTTC
TRBD2 | TRBJ2-5 | TRBV9 | . | CASSVGAGLAGAETQYF | TGTGCCAGCAGCGTTGGGGCGGGACTAGCGGGAGCAGAGACCCAGTACTTC
. | TRBJ2-5 | TRBV4-2 | . | CASSQGAGQETQYF | TGTGCCAGCAGCCAAGGGGCTGGCCAAGAGACCCAGTACTTC
. | TRBJ2-3 | TRBV7-9 | . | CASSLEGLADTQYF | TGTGCCAGCAGCTTAGAGGGGCTAGCAGATACGCAGTATTTT
. | TRBJ1-3 | TRBV29-1 | few | CSVVEVGDTIYF | TGCAGCGTTGTGGAGGTGGGAGACACCATATATTTT
. | TRBJ1-2 | TRBV16 | . | CASSQSAQGFGYTF | TGTGCCAGCAGCCAATCGGCACAGGGTTTCGGCTACACCTTC
TRBD2 | TRBJ2-5 | TRBV5-5 | . | CASSKGQIAGYQETQYF | TGTGCCAGCAGTAAAGGACAAATAGCGGGGTACCAAGAGACCCAGTACTTC
. | TRBJ1-1 | TRBV19 | . | CASSRQWYTEAFF | TGTGCCAGTAGCCGACAGTGGTACACTGAAGCTTTCTTT
. | TRBJ1-1 | TRBV4-1 | . | CASSPGKGLNTEAFF | TGCGCCAGCAGCCCCGGTAAGGGGCTCAACACTGAAGCTTTCTTT
TRBD1 | TRBJ2-3 | TRBV2 | . | CATGTDTDTQYF | TGTGCCACCGGGACAGACACAGATACGCAGTATTTT
. | TRBJ2-6 | TRBV30 | . | CAWSLSLSGANVLTF | TGTGCCTGGAGCCTATCCCTCTCTGGGGCCAACGTCCTGACTTTC
TRBD1 | TRBJ1-5 | TRBV15 | . | CATSREASGTGGSSQHF | TGTGCCACCAGCAGAGAAGCGTCCGGGACAGGGGGATCGAGCCAGCATTTT
TRBD1 | TRBJ1-4 | TRBV7-8 | . | CASSPGTGSFATNEKLFF | TGTGCCAGCAGCCCCGGGACAGGATCCTTTGCAACTAATGAAAAACTGTTTTTT
. | TRBJ2-5 | TRBV4-1 | . | CASSQELSQETQYF | TGCGCCAGCAGCCAAGAATTGAGCCAAGAGACCCAGTACTTC
TRBD1 | TRBJ1-5 | TRBV4-1 | once | CASSQTGGYSNQPQHF | TGCGCCAGCAGCCAAACAGGGGGCTATAGCAATCAGCCCCAGCATTTT
TRBD1 | TRBJ2-1 | TRBV9 | . | CASSYGTVSYNEQFF | TGTGCCAGCAGTTACGGGACAGTCTCCTACAATGAGCAGTTCTTC
TRBD2 | TRBJ2-3 | TRBV2 | once | CASNLGTSGTDTQYF | TGTGCCAGCAACCTCGGGACTAGCGGTACAGATACGCAGTATTTT